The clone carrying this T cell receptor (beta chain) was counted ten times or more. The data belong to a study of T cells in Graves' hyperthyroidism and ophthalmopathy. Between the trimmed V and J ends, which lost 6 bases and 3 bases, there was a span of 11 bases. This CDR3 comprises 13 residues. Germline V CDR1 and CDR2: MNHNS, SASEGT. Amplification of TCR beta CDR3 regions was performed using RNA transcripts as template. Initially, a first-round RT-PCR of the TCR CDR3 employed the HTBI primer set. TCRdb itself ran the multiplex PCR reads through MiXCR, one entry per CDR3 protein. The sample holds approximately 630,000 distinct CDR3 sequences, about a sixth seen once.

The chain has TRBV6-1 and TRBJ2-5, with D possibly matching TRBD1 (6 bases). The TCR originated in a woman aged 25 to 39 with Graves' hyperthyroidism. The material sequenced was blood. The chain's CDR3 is CASSDRQEETQYF. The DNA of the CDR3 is TGTGCCAGCAGCGACAGGCAAGAAGAGACCCAGTACTTC.